This T cell receptor (beta chain) was recorded in a study of T-cell memory formation after mild COVID-19. TCRdb reprocessed the 5' RACE reads via MiXCR and lists one record per CDR3 protein. This repertoire shows about half a million distinct CDR3 sequences, around a sixth found once; its top ten account for more than 9%. This CDR3 has 13 residues. CDR1 and CDR2 (germline): ENHRY, SYGVKD. Trimming shortened V by 0 bases and J by 6 bases, and 8 bases separated the two germline ends. This TCR came from an adult woman who had mild COVID-19 (a few samples of this study predate the infection). Cell type and time point are not known. Specimen: PBMCs or a T cell subset sorted from them (not recorded which). This chain links TRBV10-3 with TRBJ1-1; possibly TRBD1 for D (5 bases). CDR3 DNA: TGTGCCATCAGTGAGTCCTGGGGGTCTGAAGCTTTCTTT. It specifies CAISESWGSEAFF.